By sample fraction, the clone carrying this T cell receptor (beta chain) is medium-sized. The entry originates in a study of OX40 agonist ivuxolimab in advanced cancers. Sequencing was performed with immunoSEQ multiplex PCR; in TCRdb, only in-frame clones are kept and a portion is missing. This repertoire shows 15,000 to 25,000 clones, around 79% found once; its top ten account for around 20%. Germline CDR1 and CDR2: SNHLY and FYNNEI. Trimming shortened V by 6 bases and J by 6 bases, and 20 bases separated the two germline ends. The length of the CDR3 is 15 residues. Here the sequenced sample was CD4+ or CD8+ T cells sorted from blood, taken in a trial of the OX40 agonist ivuxolimab. This clonotype originated in an adult with an advanced solid tumor such as melanoma, head and neck, liver or kidney cancer. This chain joins TRBV2 and TRBJ1-2, with D unresolved. The CDR3 sequence: CASSRAQTGPDGYTF. The DNA for the CDR3 is TGTGCCAGCAGCCGCGCCCAGACCGGACCGGATGGCTACACCTTC. The complete variable domain, with remaining parts taken from reference TRBV2 and TRBJ1-2, reads EPEVTQTPSHQVTQMGQEVILRCVPISNHLYFYWYRQILGQKVEFLVSFYNNEISEKSEIFDDQFSVERPDGSNFTLKIRSTKLEDSAMYFCASSRAQTGPDGYTFGSGTRLTVV.